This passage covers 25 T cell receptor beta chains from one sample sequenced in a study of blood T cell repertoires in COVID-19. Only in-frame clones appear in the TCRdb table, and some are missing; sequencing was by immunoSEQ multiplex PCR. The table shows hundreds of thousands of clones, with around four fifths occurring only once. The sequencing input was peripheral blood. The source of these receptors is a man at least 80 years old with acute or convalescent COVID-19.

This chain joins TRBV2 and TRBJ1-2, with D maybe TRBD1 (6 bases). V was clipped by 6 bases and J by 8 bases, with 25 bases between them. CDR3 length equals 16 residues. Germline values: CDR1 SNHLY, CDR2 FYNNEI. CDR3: CASRPLAGARGRGYTF. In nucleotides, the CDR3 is TGTGCCAGCAGACCACTGGCGGGGGCGCGTGGAAGAGGCTACACCTTC.

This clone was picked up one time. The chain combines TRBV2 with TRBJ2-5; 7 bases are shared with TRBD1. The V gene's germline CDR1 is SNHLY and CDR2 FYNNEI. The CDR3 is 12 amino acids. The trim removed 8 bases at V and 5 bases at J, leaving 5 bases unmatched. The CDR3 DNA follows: TGTGCCAGCGGACGACAGGGTGAGACCCAGTACTTC. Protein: CASGRQGETQYF.

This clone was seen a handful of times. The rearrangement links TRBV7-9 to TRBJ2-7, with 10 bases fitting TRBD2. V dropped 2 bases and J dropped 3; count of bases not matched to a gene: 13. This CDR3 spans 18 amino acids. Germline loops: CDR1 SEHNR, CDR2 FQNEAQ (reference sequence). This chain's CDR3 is CASSLSESGGAVYYEQYF. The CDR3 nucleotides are TGTGCCAGCAGCTTATCGGAGAGCGGGGGGGCTGTTTACTACGAGCAGTACTTC.

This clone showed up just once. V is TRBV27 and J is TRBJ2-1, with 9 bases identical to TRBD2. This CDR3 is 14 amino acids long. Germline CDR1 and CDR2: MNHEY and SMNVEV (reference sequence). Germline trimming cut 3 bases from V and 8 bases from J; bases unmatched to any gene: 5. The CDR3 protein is CASSLWTSVDEQFF. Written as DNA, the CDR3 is TGTGCCAGCAGTTTGTGGACTAGCGTGGATGAGCAGTTCTTC.

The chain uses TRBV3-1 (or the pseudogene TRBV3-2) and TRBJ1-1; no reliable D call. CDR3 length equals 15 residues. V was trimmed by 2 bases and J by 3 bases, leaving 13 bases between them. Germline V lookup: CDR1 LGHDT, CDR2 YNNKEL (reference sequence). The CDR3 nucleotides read TGTGCCAGCAGCCAATTGACTTCCTACGACACTGAAGCTTTCTTT. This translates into CASSQLTSYDTEAFF.

The CDR3 region has the DNA TGTGCAAGTCGCTTAGCGTTTCCCCCCGGGCTAGCGGGAGGGCCATTGTGCACCGGGGAGCTGTTTTTT. This sequence encodes CASRLAFPPGLAGGPLCTGELFF. The gene calls are TRBV12-2 and TRBJ2-2; the table's D call TRBD2 went unverified against the DNA. TRBV12-2 is deemed a pseudogene. CDR3 length equals 23 residues.

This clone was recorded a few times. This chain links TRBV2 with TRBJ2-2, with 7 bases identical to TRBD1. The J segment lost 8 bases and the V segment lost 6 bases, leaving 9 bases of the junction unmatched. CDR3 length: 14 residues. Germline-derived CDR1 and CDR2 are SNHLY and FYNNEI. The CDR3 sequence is CASRGTDGKGELFF. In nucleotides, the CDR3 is TGTGCCAGCAGAGGGACAGACGGGAAGGGGGAGCTGTTTTTT.

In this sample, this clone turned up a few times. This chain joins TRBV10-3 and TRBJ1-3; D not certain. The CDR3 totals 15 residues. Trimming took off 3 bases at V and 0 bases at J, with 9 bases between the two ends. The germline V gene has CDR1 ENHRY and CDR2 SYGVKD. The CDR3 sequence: CAISEQYSSGNTIYF. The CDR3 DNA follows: TGTGCCATCAGTGAACAATACAGCTCTGGAAACACCATATATTTT.

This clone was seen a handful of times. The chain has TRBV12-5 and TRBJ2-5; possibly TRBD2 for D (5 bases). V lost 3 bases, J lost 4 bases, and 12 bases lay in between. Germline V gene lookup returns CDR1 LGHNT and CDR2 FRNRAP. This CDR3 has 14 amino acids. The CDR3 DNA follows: TGTGCTAGTGGTTTCGGGAACCAACTAGAGACCCAGTACTTC. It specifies CASGFGNQLETQYF.

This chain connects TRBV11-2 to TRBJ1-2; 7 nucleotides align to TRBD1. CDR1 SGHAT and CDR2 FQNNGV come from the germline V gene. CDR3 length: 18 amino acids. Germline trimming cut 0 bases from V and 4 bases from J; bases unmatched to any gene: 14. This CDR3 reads CASSLDVRTGWGSYGYTF. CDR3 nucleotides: TGTGCCAGCAGCTTAGACGTCCGGACAGGATGGGGGAGCTATGGCTACACCTTC.

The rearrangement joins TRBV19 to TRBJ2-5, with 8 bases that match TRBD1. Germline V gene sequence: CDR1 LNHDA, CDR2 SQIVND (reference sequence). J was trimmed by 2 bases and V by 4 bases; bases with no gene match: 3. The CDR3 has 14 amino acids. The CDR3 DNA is TGTGCCAGTAGTACCAGGGGGCGTCAAGAGACCCAGTACTTC. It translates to CASSTRGRQETQYF.

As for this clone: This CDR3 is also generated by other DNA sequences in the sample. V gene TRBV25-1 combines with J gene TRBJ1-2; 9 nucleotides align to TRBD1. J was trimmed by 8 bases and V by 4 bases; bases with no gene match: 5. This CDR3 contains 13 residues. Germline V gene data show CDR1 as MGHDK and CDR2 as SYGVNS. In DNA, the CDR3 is TGTGCCAGCAGTGTACAGGGGGCGGGGGGCTACACCTTC. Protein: CASSVQGAGGYTF.

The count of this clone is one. The CDR3 region has the DNA TGTGCCAGCAGCGTAGCTCGACTAGCGGGAGGGGATGAGCAGTTCTTC. Protein sequence: CASSVARLAGGDEQFF. The chain carries TRBV9 and TRBJ2-1; 14 bases align to TRBD2. The CDR3 is made up of 16 amino acids. Trimming took 0 bases from V and 8 from J; bases not matched to a gene: 4. Germline CDR1 SGDLS, CDR2 YYNGEE.

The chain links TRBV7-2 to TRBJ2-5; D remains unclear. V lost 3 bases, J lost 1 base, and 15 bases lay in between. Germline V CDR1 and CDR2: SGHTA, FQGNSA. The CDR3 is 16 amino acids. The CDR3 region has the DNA TGTGCCAGCAGCTTGGATGGGCCCCTCCTCCAAGAGACCCAGTACTTC. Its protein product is CASSLDGPLLQETQYF.

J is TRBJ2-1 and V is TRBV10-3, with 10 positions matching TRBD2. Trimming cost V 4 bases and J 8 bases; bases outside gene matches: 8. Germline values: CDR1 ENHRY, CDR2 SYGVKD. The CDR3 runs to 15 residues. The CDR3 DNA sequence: TGTGCCATCAGTGTAGCTAGCGGGAGAGGGGATGAGCAGTTCTTC. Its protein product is CAISVASGRGDEQFF.

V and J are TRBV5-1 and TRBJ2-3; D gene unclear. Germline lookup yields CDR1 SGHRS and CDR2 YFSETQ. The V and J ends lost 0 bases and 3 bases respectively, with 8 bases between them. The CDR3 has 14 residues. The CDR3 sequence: CASSLGDMTDTQYF. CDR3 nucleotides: TGCGCCAGCAGCTTGGGAGATATGACAGATACGCAGTATTTT.

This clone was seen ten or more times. CDR3 in DNA: TGTGCCAGCAGCTTATCCCCTCCACATGCGGCCGGGGAGCTGTTTTTT. Its translation: CASSLSPPHAAGELFF. This chain uses TRBV7-9 with TRBJ2-2, with D hard to call. Trimming stripped 2 bases from V and 6 bases from J, with 16 bases between. The CDR3 covers 16 residues. The germline V gene encodes CDR1 SEHNR and CDR2 FQNEAQ (reference sequence). The variable domain in full, with the rest retrieved from reference TRBV7-9 and TRBJ2-2, is DTGVSQNPRHKITKRGQNVTFRCDPISEHNRLYWYRQTLGQGPEFLTYFQNEAQLEKSRLLSDRFSAERPKGSFSTLEIQRTEQGDSAMYLCASSLSPPHAAGELFFGEGSRLTVL.

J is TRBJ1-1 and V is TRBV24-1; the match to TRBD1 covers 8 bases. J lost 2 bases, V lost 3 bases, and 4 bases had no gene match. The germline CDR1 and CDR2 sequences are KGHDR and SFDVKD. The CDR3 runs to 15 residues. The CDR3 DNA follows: TGTGCCACCAGTGATGCAGGACAGGGAAACACTGAAGCTTTCTTT. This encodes CATSDAGQGNTEAFF.

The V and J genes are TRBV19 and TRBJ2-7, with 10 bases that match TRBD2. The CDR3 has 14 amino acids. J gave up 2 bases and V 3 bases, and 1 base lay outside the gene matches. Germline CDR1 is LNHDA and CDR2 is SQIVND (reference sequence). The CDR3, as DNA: TGTGCCAGTAGTATGGGGACTAGCGCCTACGAGCAGTACTTC. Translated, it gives CASSMGTSAYEQYF. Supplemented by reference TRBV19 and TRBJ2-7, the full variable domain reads DGGITQSPKYLFRKEGQNVTLSCEQNLNHDAMYWYRQDPGQGLRLIYYSQIVNDFQKGDIAEGYSVSREKKESFPLTVTSAQKNPTAFYLCASSMGTSAYEQYFGPGTRLTVT.

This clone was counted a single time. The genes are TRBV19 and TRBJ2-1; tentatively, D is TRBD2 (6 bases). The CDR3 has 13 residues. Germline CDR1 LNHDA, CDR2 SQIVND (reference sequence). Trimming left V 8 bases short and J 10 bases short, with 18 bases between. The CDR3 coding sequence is TGTGCCAGTCTATCCAACCCGGGGGACGAGCAGTTCTTC. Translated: CASLSNPGDEQFF.

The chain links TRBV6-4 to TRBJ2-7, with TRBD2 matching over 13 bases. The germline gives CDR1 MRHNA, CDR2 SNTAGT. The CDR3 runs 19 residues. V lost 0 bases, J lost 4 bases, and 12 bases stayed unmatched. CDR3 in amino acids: CASSDSRGGLAGAKYEQYF. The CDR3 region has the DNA TGTGCCAGCAGTGACTCGAGAGGAGGACTAGCGGGAGCGAAGTACGAGCAGTACTTC.

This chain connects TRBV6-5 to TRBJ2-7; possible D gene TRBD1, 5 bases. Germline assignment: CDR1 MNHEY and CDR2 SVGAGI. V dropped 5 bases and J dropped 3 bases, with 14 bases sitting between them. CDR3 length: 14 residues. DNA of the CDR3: TGTGCCAGCAGTCCGTACCAGGGTGACTACGAGCAGTACTTC. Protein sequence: CASSPYQGDYEQYF.

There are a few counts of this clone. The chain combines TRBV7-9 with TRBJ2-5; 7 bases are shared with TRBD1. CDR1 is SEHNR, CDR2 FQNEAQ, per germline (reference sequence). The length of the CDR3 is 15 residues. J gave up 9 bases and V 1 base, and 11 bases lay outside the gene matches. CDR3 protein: CASSLGPGQQQAQYF. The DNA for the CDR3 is TGTGCCAGCAGCTTAGGCCCGGGACAGCAGCAGGCCCAGTACTTC.

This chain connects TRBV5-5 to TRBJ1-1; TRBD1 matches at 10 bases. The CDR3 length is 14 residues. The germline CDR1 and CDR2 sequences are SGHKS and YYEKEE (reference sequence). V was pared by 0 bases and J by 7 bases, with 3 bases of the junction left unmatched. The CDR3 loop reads CASSLARDRGEAFF. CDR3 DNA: TGTGCCAGCAGCTTGGCCAGGGACAGGGGTGAAGCTTTCTTT.

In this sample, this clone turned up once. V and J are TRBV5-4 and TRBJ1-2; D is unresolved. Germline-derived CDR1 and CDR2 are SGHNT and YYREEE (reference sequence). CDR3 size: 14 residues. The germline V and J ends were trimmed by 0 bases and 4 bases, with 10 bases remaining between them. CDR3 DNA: TGTGCCAGCAGCTTGGGCAATGCGGTCTATGGCTACACCTTC. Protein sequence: CASSLGNAVYGYTF.